Below are 10 T cell receptor beta chains sequenced from a single sample in a study of T cells in Graves' hyperthyroidism and ophthalmopathy. What was amplified from RNA transcripts were TCR beta CDR3 regions. A first-round RT-PCR of the TCR CDR3 used the HTBI primer set. TCRdb recomputed calls from the multiplex PCR reads with MiXCR, one row per CDR3 protein. This table has around 600,000 distinct CDR3 sequences, roughly 45% appearing once. Source material: peripheral blood or thyroid tissue (not recorded which). The source of these receptors is an adult man with Graves' disease, either hyperthyroidism or ophthalmopathy (not recorded which).

The sample holds a few counts of this clonotype. The gene calls are TRBV6-6 and TRBJ1-6; the D is unclear. Trimming left V 8 bases short and J 6 bases short, with 11 bases between. The CDR3 spans 13 residues. In germline, CDR1 is MNHNY, CDR2 SVGAGI (reference sequence). The CDR3 DNA sequence: TGTGCCAGCGCCCCTCGAGGTAATTCACCCCTCCACTTT. The encoded protein is CASAPRGNSPLHF.

The sample holds many counts of this clonotype. The chain carries TRBV2 and TRBJ1-5; D not resolved. V gave up 2 bases and J gave up 4 bases, with 12 bases separating them. The germline gives CDR1 SNHLY, CDR2 FYNNEI. This CDR3 region has 15 residues. The DNA for the CDR3 is TGTGCCAGCAGTGAATCCTTGGGAGGTAATCAGCCCCAGCATTTT. Translation: CASSESLGGNQPQHF.

The V call is TRBV7-9, the J call TRBJ2-5, with 8 positions matching TRBD1. CDR1 is SEHNR, CDR2 FQNEAQ, per germline (reference sequence). This CDR3 is 14 amino acids long. V was clipped by 3 bases and J by 1 base; unmatched bases: 1. The CDR3: CASSLTGVQETQYF. The DNA of the CDR3 is TGTGCCAGCAGCTTGACAGGGGTCCAAGAGACCCAGTACTTC.

The J gene is TRBJ1-2, the V gene TRBV6-1; D remains ambiguous. This CDR3 comprises 13 residues. Germline assignment: CDR1 MNHNS and CDR2 SASEGT. Trimming removed 8 bases at V and 7 bases at J, with 17 bases between. The CDR3 sequence: CASQTDFAGGYTF. CDR3 coding DNA: TGTGCCAGCCAAACCGACTTCGCGGGTGGCTACACCTTC.

The V and J genes are TRBV12-3 or TRBV12-4 and TRBJ1-2; TRBD1 agrees at 8 bases. V lost 3 bases to trimming and J lost 8 bases; unmatched junction nucleotides: 5. The CDR3 runs 13 residues. CDR3 sequence: CASSFTGQGGYTF. The DNA of the CDR3 is TGTGCCAGCAGTTTTACAGGACAGGGCGGCTACACCTTC.

The rearrangement joins TRBV15 to TRBJ1-1; 11 bases map to TRBD1. Unmatched junction bases numbered 7, after V lost 5 bases and J lost 5 bases. The CDR3 sequence is 15 residues long. Germline V gene lookup returns CDR1 LNHNV and CDR2 YYDKDF (reference sequence). The CDR3 sequence is CATSPDRGRGTEAFF. As DNA, the CDR3 is TGTGCCACCAGCCCGGACAGGGGGCGGGGTACTGAAGCTTTCTTT.

This clonotype was observed many times. V gene TRBV7-2 combines with J gene TRBJ2-7; 9 bases agree with TRBD1. Germline CDR1 reads SGHTA; CDR2 reads FQGNSA. Losses at the gene ends were 5 bases for V and 5 bases for J; bases not matched to a gene: 10. The CDR3 loop spans 15 amino acids. Here the CDR3 reads CASSAPGQGSNEQYF. The CDR3 nucleotides are TGTGCCAGCAGCGCCCCGGGACAGGGTAGCAACGAGCAGTACTTC. Full variable domain (rest looked up from reference TRBV7-2 and TRBJ2-7): GAGVSQSPSNKVTEKGKDVELRCDPISGHTALYWYRQSLGQGLEFLIYFQGNSAPDKSGLPSDRFSAERTGGSVSTLTIQRTQQEDSAVYLCASSAPGQGSNEQYFGPGTRLTVT.

Concerning this clonotype: A much larger clone lies a single base off, so this may be a read error. V gene TRBV25-1 combines with J gene TRBJ1-1; unclear D gene. The V and J ends lost 1 base and 1 base respectively, with 7 bases between them. CDR3 length: 14 amino acids. The V gene's germline CDR1 is MGHDK and CDR2 SYGVNS. DNA of the CDR3: TGTGCCAGCAGTGAATTCGATACGAACACTGAAGCTTTCTTT. Translated, it gives CASSEFDTNTEAFF.

The gene calls are TRBV29-1 and TRBJ2-7; 7 bases agree with TRBD1. The CDR3 length is 14 residues. Looked up from germline, CDR1 is SQVTM and CDR2 is ANQGSEA. Germline trimming cut 3 bases from V and 1 base from J; bases unmatched to any gene: 6. The DNA of the CDR3 is TGCAGCGTTGAGGCAGGGGGACGGTCCTACGAGCAGTACTTC. Its protein is CSVEAGGRSYEQYF.

This clonotype was seen only a few times. The chain links TRBV5-1 to TRBJ2-6; tentative D call: TRBD1 (5 bases). With 7 bases removed from V and 0 bases from J, the gap between germline ends came to 20 bases. Germline CDR1 SGHRS, CDR2 YFSETQ. This CDR3 comprises 18 residues. The CDR3 loop is CASQTQGIGYSGANVLTF. CDR3 coding DNA: TGCGCCAGCCAAACTCAGGGAATTGGGTACTCTGGGGCCAACGTCCTGACTTTC.